Presented here are 3 T cell receptor beta chains from one specimen sequenced in a study of T cell responses to AZD1222 COVID-19 vaccine. Measured with immunoSEQ multiplex PCR; TCRdb has only the in-frame clones, and not every one. The sample yields 150,000 or so clones, 70% to 90% seen once. Source: peripheral blood, taken on day 0 of AZD1222 vaccination. These TCRs come from an adult in good health.

This chain joins TRBV19 and TRBJ2-5; D might be TRBD2 (5 bases). V lost 7 bases and J lost 4, with 19 bases in between. The CDR3 is 15 residues long. Germline V gene lookup returns CDR1 LNHDA and CDR2 SQIVND (reference sequence). The chain's CDR3 is CASNGQASSPETQYF. The DNA for the CDR3 is TGTGCCAGTAATGGGCAGGCTAGCAGTCCAGAGACCCAGTACTTC. Full variable domain (outside the CDR3, taken from reference TRBV19 and TRBJ2-5): DGGITQSPKYLFRKEGQNVTLSCEQNLNHDAMYWYRQDPGQGLRLIYYSQIVNDFQKGDIAEGYSVSREKKESFPLTVTSAQKNPTAFYLCASNGQASSPETQYFGPGTRLLVL.

The genes are TRBV4-2 and TRBJ2-5; D remains unclear. Per the germline V gene, CDR1 is LGHNA and CDR2 is YNFKEQ. Trimming removed 0 bases at V and 2 bases at J, with 16 bases between. The CDR3 extends over 17 amino acids. The CDR3 region has the DNA TGTGCCAGCAGCCAAGATTTGCCACCCTCGAGTCAAGAGACCCAGTACTTC. Translation gives CASSQDLPPSSQETQYF.

The table lists this clone with a count of one. The chain combines TRBV5-6 with TRBJ2-5; 9 nucleotides align to TRBD1. V lost 5 bases to trimming and J lost 2 bases; unmatched junction nucleotides: 13. The CDR3 spans 17 residues. CDR1 is SGHDT, CDR2 YYEEEE, per germline. The CDR3: CASRWGTTGGGQETQYF. The DNA of the CDR3 is TGTGCCAGCAGGTGGGGTACCACAGGGGGCGGGCAAGAGACCCAGTACTTC. Looking up the rest from reference TRBV5-6 and TRBJ2-5 gives the full variable domain: DAGVTQSPTHLIKTRGQQVTLRCSPKSGHDTVSWYQQALGQGPQFIFQYYEEEERQRGNFPDRFSGHQFPNYSSELNVNALLLGDSALYLCASRWGTTGGGQETQYFGPGTRLLVL.